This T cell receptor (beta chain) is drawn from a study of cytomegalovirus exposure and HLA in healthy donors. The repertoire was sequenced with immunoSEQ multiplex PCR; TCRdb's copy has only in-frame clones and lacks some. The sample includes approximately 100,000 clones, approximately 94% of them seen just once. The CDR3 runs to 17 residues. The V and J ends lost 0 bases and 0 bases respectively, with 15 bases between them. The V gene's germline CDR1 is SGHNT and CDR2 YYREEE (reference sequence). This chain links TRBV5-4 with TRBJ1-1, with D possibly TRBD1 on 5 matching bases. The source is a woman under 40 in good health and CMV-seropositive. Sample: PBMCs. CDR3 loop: CASSLVRGGLLNTEAFF. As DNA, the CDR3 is TGTGCCAGCAGCTTGGTTCGCGGGGGACTGTTGAACACTGAAGCTTTCTTT.